A selection of T cell receptor beta chains follows, all from one sample in a study of regulatory T cells in long-lasting Graves disease. TCRdb analysed the multiplex PCR reads with MiXCR anew, one entry per CDR3 protein. Of some 370,000 distinct CDR3 sequences in the sample, about 10% were seen once. This sample was shared with a second study, whose subject was T cells in Graves' hyperthyroidism and ophthalmopathy.

Here the sequenced sample was peripheral blood mononuclear cells (PBMCs), taken at new diagnosis, from a patient treated with antithyroid drugs. The receptors originated from a young woman with Graves disease. CDR3s leave out the opening cysteine and the closing phenylalanine or tryptophan.

v_call: TRBV15
cdr3_aa: ATSRDFGDTEAF

v_call: TRBV3-1
cdr3_aa: ASSQRPYGYT

v_call: TRBV28
cdr3_aa: ASSFPGEYGQY

v_call: TRBV12-3/TRBV12-4
cdr3_aa: ASSFGWGLNEAF

v_call: TRBV7-6
cdr3_aa: ASSLYGLGNIQY

v_call: TRBV6-2/TRBV6-3
cdr3_aa: ASSYERAGRGELF

v_call: TRBV28
cdr3_aa: ASSFGGTLQETQY

v_call: TRBV27
cdr3_aa: ASSLYGSGATSFMERGYT

v_call: TRBV28
cdr3_aa: ASSSLAGGTDTQY

v_call: TRBV6-1
cdr3_aa: ASRRQGMNTEAF

v_call: TRBV19
cdr3_aa: ASSTASVFMDTQY

v_call: TRBV12-5
cdr3_aa: ASGPIQGSNQPQH

v_call: TRBV7-2
cdr3_aa: ASSLEGRLAGVYNEQF

v_call: TRBV7-6
cdr3_aa: ASSPGQGRAYEQY

v_call: TRBV12-3/TRBV12-4
cdr3_aa: ASSLAAGTSGSTDTQY

v_call: TRBV29-1
cdr3_aa: SIREGAF

v_call: TRBV5-5
cdr3_aa: ASSMGPLAGGYYEQY

v_call: TRBV4-3
cdr3_aa: ASSQDSQGSYNEQF

v_call: TRBV29-1
cdr3_aa: SVGDRVSGELF

v_call: TRBV29-1
cdr3_aa: SVGLSGSVLGQY

v_call: TRBV18
cdr3_aa: ASSRTESTEAF

v_call: TRBV5-5
cdr3_aa: ASSLGADRQGETQY

v_call: TRBV25-1
cdr3_aa: ASSEWLAGAIQETQY

v_call: TRBV24-1
cdr3_aa: ATSDAGTSGRSNEQF

v_call: TRBV4-3
cdr3_aa: ASSQRQYNEQF

v_call: TRBV24-1
cdr3_aa: ATSDLEKDSYNEQF

v_call: TRBV5-1
cdr3_aa: ASGGQGSYGQY

v_call: TRBV28
cdr3_aa: ATRRQGSLAGATDTQY

v_call: TRBV28
cdr3_aa: ASRFRDHSTDTQY

v_call: TRBV9
cdr3_aa: ASSIRPDPERRQY

v_call: TRBV7-2
cdr3_aa: ASSLERGARWGAF

v_call: TRBV18
cdr3_aa: ASSPGQGERQY

v_call: TRBV12-5
cdr3_aa: ASGLTDLGGTQY

v_call: TRBV29-1
cdr3_aa: SARKSGPVTGAF

v_call: TRBV5-1
cdr3_aa: ASSSAFRVGETQY

v_call: TRBV28
cdr3_aa: ASSSRQGAVGDEQF

v_call: TRBV6-2/TRBV6-3
cdr3_aa: ASSYLLAGVATGELF

v_call: TRBV15
cdr3_aa: ATSGRGEGPATYGYT

v_call: TRBV6-5
cdr3_aa: ASSYESWTYNEQF

v_call: TRBV14
cdr3_aa: ASSQILAASSYEQY

v_call: TRBV6-1
cdr3_aa: ASTPALGSIPNEQF

v_call: TRBV7-2
cdr3_aa: ASSFLFGRRAGGKHEQY

v_call: TRBV30
cdr3_aa: AWSVRGDYGYT

v_call: TRBV9
cdr3_aa: ASSVGNRANTIY

v_call: TRBV27
cdr3_aa: ASSSGLQKETQY

v_call: TRBV6-1
cdr3_aa: ASRVVAGQTQY

v_call: TRBV28
cdr3_aa: ASSFDRRYYGYT

v_call: TRBV5-1
cdr3_aa: ASSPGVASYEQY

v_call: TRBV29-1
cdr3_aa: SVLIGTANYGYT

v_call: TRBV6-2/TRBV6-3
cdr3_aa: ASKRLNNEQF

v_call: TRBV7-2
cdr3_aa: ASSLARIRGRGLRVLYQPQH

v_call: TRBV20-1
cdr3_aa: SATDRPIQETQY

v_call: TRBV2
cdr3_aa: ASSQVDEQF

v_call: TRBV9
cdr3_aa: ASSGLAGGPNEQF